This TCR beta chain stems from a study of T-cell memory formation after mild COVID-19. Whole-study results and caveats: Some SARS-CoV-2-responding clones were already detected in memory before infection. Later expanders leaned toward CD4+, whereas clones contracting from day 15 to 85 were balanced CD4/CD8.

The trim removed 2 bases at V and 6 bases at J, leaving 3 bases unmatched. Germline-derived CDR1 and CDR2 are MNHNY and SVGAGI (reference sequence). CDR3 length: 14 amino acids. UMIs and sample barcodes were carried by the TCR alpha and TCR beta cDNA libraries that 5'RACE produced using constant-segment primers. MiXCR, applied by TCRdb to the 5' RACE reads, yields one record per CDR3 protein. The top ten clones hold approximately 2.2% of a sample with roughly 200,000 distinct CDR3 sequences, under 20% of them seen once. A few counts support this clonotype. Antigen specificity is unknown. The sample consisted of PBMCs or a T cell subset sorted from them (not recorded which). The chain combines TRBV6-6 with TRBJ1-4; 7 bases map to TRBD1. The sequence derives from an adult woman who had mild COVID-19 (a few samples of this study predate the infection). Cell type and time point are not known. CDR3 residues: CASSYDRADEKLFF. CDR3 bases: TGTGCCAGCAGTTACGACAGGGCCGATGAAAAACTGTTTTTT.